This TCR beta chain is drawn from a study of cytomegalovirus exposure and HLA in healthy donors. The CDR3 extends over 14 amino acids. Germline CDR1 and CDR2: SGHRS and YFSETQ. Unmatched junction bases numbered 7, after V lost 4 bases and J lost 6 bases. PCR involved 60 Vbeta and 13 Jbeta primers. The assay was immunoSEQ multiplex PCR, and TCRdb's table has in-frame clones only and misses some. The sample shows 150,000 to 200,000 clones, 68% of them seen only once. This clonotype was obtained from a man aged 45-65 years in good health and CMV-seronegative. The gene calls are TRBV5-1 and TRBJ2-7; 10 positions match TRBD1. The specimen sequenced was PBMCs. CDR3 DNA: TGCGCCAGCAGCACCGGGACAGGGGCGGGCGAGCAGTACTTC. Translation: CASSTGTGAGEQYF.